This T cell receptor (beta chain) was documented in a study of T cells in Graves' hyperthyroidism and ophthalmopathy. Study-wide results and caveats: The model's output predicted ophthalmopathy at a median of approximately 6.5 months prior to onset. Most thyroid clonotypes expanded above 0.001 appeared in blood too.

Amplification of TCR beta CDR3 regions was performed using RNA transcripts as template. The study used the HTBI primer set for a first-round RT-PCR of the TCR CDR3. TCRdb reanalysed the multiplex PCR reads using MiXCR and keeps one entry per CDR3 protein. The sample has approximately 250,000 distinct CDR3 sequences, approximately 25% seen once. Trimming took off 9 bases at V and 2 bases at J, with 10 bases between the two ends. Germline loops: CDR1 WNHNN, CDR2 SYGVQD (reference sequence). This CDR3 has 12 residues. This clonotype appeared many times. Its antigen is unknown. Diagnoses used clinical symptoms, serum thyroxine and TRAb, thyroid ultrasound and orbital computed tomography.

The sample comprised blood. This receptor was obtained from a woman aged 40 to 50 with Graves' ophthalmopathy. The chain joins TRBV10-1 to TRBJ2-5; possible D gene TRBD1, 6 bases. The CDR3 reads CARGTPQETQYF. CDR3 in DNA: TGCGCCAGAGGGACACCTCAAGAGACCCAGTACTTC.